This entry concerns a single T cell receptor beta chain. These data are taken from a study of shared clonotypes between healthy human individuals. Some clones are missing from TCRdb's copy, which holds only in-frame ones; the method was immunoSEQ multiplex PCR. Of some 1 million clones listed, approximately 72% are singletons. Germline V gene data show CDR1 as MNHNS and CDR2 as SASEGT. The CDR3 length is 14 residues. With V trimmed by 6 bases and J by 4 bases, 7 bases remained unmatched. J is TRBJ2-7 and V is TRBV6-1; 9 bases map to TRBD1. Sequenced input: memory CD4+ T cells sorted from blood. Specified subset: CD45RA-negative fraction. The sequence derives from a man aged 18 to 29 in good health. CDR3 region: CASRDRGRVYEQYF. The CDR3 region has the DNA TGTGCCAGCAGGGACAGGGGCCGGGTTTACGAGCAGTACTTC.